This TCR beta chain was retrieved from a study of cytomegalovirus exposure and HLA in healthy donors. Findings and caveats of the study: Versus the roughly 700-donor mean, an Asian-associated ancestry cluster reportedly showed fewer N-insertions in a later analysis.

A note on this clone: Its target is not known.

Germline lookup yields CDR1 SGHRS and CDR2 YFSETQ. Trimming pared 4 bases from V and 7 bases from J, leaving 14 bases between. The CDR3 spans 14 residues. Vbeta (60) and Jbeta (13) primers were used in the PCR. Per the study methods: Around 10 million of the 60 million to 90 million unique TCR beta chains counted in a later analysis were shared. Sequenced by immunoSEQ multiplex PCR; TCRdb stores in-frame clones only, minus some. The DNA was the basis for D and trimming; V, J and clone size are from that table. Among some 100,000 clones listed, around 74% were seen once. The chain carries TRBV5-1 and TRBJ2-2, with D possibly TRBD2 on 5 matching bases. The source of this sequence is a woman between 65 and 79 years old in good health and CMV-seropositive. What was sequenced was PBMCs. The CDR3 bases are TGCGCCAGCAGCGAAAGGGAGAATGACGGGGAGCTGTTTTTT. Translated: CASSERENDGELFF.